This passage covers 3 T cell receptor beta chains from one sample sequenced in a study of blood T cells in healthy people across ages. A second PCR, run for roughly 7 to 12 cycles, used a sample-barcoded 5' primer plus a J-beta primer mix. TCRdb ran MiXCR on the 5' RACE reads and lists one entry per CDR3 protein. The sample carries about 1.8 million distinct CDR3 sequences, around half recorded once. The sample comprised blood. The receptor source for this set is a woman in her 40s in good health.

This clonotype has a handful of counts. The J gene is TRBJ2-1, the V gene TRBV7-2; D may be TRBD2 (5 bases). The CDR3 extends over 12 amino acids. Germline lookup yields CDR1 SGHTA and CDR2 FQGNSA. The V end lost 7 bases, the J end lost 9 bases, and 13 bases lay between the germline ends. The CDR3 DNA reads TGTGCCAGCACCCAAGACCGGGGTGAGCAGTTCTTC. It codes for CASTQDRGEQFF.

The rearrangement uses TRBV20-1 and TRBJ1-1; unclear D gene. Trimming removed 3 bases from V and 5 bases from J, with 7 bases in between. This CDR3 spans 11 amino acids. CDR1 and CDR2 (germline): DFQATT, SNEGSKA (reference sequence). CDR3 DNA sequence: TGCAGTGCTAGGGGCTTTACTGAAGCTTTCTTT. Translation: CSARGFTEAFF.

The chain is built from TRBV5-1 and TRBJ1-4; D remains unclear. CDR1 and CDR2 from the germline V gene are SGHRS and YFSETQ. The V gene lost 7 bases and the J gene lost 6 bases, with 13 bases spanning the gap. The CDR3 contains 13 residues. CDR3 in DNA: TGCGCCAGCTCAGGCAGTTCCTATGAAAAACTGTTTTTT. This gives the protein CASSGSSYEKLFF.